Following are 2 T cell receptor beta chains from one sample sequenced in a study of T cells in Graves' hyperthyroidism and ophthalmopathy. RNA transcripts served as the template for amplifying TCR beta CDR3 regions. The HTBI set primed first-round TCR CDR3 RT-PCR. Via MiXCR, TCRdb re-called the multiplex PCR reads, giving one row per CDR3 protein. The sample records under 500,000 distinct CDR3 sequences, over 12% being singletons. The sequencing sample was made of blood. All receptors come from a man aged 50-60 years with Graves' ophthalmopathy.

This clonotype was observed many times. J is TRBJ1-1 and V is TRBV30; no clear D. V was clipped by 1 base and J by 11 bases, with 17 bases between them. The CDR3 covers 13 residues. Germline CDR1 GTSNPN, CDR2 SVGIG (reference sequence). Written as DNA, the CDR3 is TGTGCCTGGAGTGCCTCTGGGCCGGAGAAGGCTTTCTTT. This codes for CAWSASGPEKAFF.

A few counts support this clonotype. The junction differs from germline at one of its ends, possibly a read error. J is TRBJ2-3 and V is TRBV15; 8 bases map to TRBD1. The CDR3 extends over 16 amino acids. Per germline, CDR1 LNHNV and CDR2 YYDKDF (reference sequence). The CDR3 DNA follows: TGTGCCACCAGCCGAGACGGACAGGGAAGCACAGATACGCAGTATTTT. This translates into CATSRDGQGSTDTQYF.